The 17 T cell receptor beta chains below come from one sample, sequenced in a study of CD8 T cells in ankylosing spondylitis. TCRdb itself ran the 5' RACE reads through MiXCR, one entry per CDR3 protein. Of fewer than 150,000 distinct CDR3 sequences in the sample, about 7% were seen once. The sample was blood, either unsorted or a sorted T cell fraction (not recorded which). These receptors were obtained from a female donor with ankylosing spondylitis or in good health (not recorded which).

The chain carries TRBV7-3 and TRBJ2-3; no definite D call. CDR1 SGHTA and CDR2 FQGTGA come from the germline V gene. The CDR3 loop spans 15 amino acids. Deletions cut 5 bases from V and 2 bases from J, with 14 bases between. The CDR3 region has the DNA TGTGCCAGCAGCCCCTACGCAGCAGACACAGATACGCAGTATTTT. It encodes CASSPYAADTDTQYF.

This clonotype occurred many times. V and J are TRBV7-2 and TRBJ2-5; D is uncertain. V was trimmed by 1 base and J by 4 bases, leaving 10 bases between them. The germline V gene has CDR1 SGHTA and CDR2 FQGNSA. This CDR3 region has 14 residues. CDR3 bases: TGTGCCAGCAGCTTAGACGCTAGGAGAGAGACCCAGTACTTC. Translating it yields CASSLDARRETQYF. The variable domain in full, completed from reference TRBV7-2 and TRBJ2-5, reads GAGVSQSPSNKVTEKGKDVELRCDPISGHTALYWYRQSLGQGLEFLIYFQGNSAPDKSGLPSDRFSAERTGGSVSTLTIQRTQQEDSAVYLCASSLDARRETQYFGPGTRLLVL.

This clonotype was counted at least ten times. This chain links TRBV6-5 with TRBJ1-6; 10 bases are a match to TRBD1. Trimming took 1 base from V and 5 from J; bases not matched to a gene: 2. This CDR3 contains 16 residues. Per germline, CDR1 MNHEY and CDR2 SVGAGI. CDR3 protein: CASSYFGTGDNSPLHF. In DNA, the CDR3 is TGTGCCAGCAGTTACTTTGGGACAGGGGATAATTCACCCCTCCACTTT.

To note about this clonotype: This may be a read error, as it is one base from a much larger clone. The DNA for the CDR3 is TGTGCCAGCAGTTCCCCCTCCTACGAGCAGTACTTC. This gives the protein CASSSPSYEQYF. The chain uses TRBV6-1 and TRBJ2-7; D unclear. Germline V lookup: CDR1 MNHNS, CDR2 SASEGT. V lost 5 bases to trimming and J lost 0 bases, with 5 bases between them. This CDR3 spans 12 amino acids.

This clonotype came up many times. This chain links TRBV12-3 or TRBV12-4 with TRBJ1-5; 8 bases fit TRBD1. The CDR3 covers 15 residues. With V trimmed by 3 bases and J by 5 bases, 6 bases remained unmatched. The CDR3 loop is CASSLSGGAYQPQHF. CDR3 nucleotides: TGTGCCAGCAGTTTGTCAGGGGGCGCTTATCAGCCCCAGCATTTT.

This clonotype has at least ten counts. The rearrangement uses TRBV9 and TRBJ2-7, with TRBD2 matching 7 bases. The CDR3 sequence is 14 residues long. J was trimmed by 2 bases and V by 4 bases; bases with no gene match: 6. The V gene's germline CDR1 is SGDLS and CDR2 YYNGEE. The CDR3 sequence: CASSTLAGTYEQYF. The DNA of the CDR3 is TGTGCCAGCAGCACCTTAGCGGGTACCTACGAGCAGTACTTC.

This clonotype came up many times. CDR3 sequence (DNA): TGCAGTGCTAGGGCCAGCGGGGGCTACAATGAGCAGTTCTTC. This encodes CSARASGGYNEQFF. The chain combines TRBV20-1 with TRBJ2-1, with 8 positions matching TRBD2. The CDR3 runs 14 residues. Unmatched junction bases numbered 4, after V lost 3 bases and J lost 3 bases. Germline assignment: CDR1 DFQATT and CDR2 SNEGSKA (reference sequence).

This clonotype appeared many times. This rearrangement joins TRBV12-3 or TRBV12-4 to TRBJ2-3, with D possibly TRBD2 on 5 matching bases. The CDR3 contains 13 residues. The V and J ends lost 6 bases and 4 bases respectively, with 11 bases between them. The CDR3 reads CASRWRTADTQYF. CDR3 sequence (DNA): TGTGCCAGCAGGTGGAGGACGGCAGATACGCAGTATTTT.

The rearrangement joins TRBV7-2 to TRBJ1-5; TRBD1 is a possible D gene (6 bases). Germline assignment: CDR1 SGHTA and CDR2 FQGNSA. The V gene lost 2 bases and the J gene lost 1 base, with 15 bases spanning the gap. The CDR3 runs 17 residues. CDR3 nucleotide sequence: TGTGCCAGCAGCTTATGGCTGGGGGGGCAAAGCAATCAGCCCCAGCATTTT. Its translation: CASSLWLGGQSNQPQHF.

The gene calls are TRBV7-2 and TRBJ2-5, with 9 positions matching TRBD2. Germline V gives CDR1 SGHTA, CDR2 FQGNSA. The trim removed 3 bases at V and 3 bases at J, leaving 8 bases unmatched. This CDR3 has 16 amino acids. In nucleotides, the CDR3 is TGTGCCAGCAGCTTGGGAGGGCTAGCGGGAAAAGAGACCCAGTACTTC. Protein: CASSLGGLAGKETQYF.

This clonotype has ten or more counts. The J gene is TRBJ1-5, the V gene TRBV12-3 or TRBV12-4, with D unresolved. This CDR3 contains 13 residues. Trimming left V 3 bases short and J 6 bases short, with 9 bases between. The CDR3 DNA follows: TGTGCCAGCAGTTTGGGTTTCGGTCAGCCCCAGCATTTT. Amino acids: CASSLGFGQPQHF.

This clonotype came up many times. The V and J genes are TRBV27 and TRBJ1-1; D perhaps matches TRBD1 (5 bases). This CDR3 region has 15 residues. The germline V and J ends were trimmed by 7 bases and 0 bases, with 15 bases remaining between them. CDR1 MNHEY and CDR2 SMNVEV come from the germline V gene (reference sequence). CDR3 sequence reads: CASNAGQGMNTEAFF. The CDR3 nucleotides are TGTGCCAGCAACGCTGGCCAGGGCATGAACACTGAAGCTTTCTTT.

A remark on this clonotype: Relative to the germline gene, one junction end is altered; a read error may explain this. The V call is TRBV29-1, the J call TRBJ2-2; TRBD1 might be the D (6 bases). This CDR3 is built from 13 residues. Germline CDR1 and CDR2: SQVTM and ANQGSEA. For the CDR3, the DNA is TGCAGCATTCGGGACATCCCCACCGGGGAGCTATTTTTT. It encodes CSIRDIPTGELFF.

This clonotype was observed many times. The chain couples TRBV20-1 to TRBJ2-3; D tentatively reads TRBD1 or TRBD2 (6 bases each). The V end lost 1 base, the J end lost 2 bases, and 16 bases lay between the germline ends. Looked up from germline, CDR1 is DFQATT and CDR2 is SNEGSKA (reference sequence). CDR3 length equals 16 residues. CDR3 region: CSARGFQGRNTDTQYF. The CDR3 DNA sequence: TGCAGTGCTAGAGGATTCCAGGGGAGGAACACAGATACGCAGTATTTT.

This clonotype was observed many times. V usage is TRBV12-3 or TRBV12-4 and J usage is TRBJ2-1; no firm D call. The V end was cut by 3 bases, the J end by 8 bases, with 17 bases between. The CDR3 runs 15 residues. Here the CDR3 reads CASSFSGPGLDEQFF. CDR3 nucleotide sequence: TGTGCCAGCAGTTTTTCCGGACCTGGCCTGGATGAGCAGTTCTTC.

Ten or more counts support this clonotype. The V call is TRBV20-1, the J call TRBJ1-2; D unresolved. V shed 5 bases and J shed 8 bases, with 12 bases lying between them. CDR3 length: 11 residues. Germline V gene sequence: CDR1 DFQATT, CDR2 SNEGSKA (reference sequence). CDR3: CSAASRSGYTF. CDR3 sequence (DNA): TGCAGTGCTGCCTCGAGGAGCGGCTACACCTTC.

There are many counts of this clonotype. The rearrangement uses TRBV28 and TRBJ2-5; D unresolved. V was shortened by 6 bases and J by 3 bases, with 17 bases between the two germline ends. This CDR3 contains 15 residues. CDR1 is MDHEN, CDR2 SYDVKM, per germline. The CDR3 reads CASSRTVFAKETQYF. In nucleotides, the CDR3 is TGTGCCAGCAGCCGAACAGTCTTTGCCAAAGAGACCCAGTACTTC.